This T cell receptor (beta chain) was identified in a study of blood T cells in healthy people across ages. Study-wide points: Underestimates were what the diversity estimates from one million T cells were considered to be. Age brought a roughly linear fall in TCR beta diversity measured per million T cells.

A second roughly 7 to 11 cycle PCR used barcoded and J-beta primers. With 12 random nucleotides, a template-switch adaptor tagged each individual cDNA molecule. TCRdb re-called the 5' RACE reads with MiXCR, one entry per CDR3 protein. The profile shows about a million distinct CDR3 sequences, approximately 38% of them singletons. This clonotype came up a few times. Its target is unknown. V lost 0 bases, J lost 5 bases, and 9 bases lay in between. Germline lookup yields CDR1 SGHRS and CDR2 YFSETQ. The CDR3 consists of 15 residues. The sequence derives from a young man in good health. Sequencing was carried out using blood. This chain joins TRBV5-1 and TRBJ1-6; D call uncertain. In DNA, the CDR3 is TGCGCCAGCAGCTTGGCAGAGGAGCATAATTCACCCCTCCACTTT. Protein sequence: CASSLAEEHNSPLHF.